Detailed here is one T cell receptor beta chain. Its antigen is not identified. The data stem from a study of Ad26.COV2.S vaccination and SARS-CoV-2 variants. Across the whole study: Donor was in the COV1001 Ad26.COV2.S trial arm. Study-level findings and limits: Vaccine recipients showed a spike-specific TCR breadth that was higher than in placebo recipients. Total T cell responses, in the TCR breadth and depth analyses, may have been underestimated.

As to treatment: some 20 received Ad26.COV2.S at low or high dose, single or two shots; 5 received placebo; per-sample allocation not given. Samples were taken on day 63 after the first vaccine or placebo injection. Participants' vaccine, an Ad26 vector, delivered Wuhan-strain SARS-CoV-2 spike. The CDR3 has 18 amino acids. Germline loops: CDR1 MGHRA, CDR2 YSYEKL. With 4 bases clipped from V and 5 bases from J, the junction kept 14 bases outside the gene matches. Sequenced by immunoSEQ multiplex PCR; TCRdb stores in-frame clones only, minus some. This table holds 430,000 or so clones, about 93% found once.

V usage is TRBV4-1 and J usage is TRBJ2-7; 13 nucleotides agree with TRBD2. The sequence was collected from a person aged 18-60 years who received the Ad26.COV2.S COVID-19 vaccine or a placebo. The material sequenced was peripheral blood, taken in a trial of Ad26.COV2.S vaccine versus placebo. The CDR3 DNA reads as TGCGCCAGCAGCCCCACTCCATCACTAGCGGGAGGGCCCCACGAGCAGTACTTC. This sequence encodes CASSPTPSLAGGPHEQYF.